This record concerns one T cell receptor beta chain sequence. The source of the sample is a study of CXCR3-negative and CXCR3-positive naive CD8 T cells. cDNA libraries for TRB were generated by 5' RACE incorporating UMI labels. TCRdb reprocessed the 5' RACE reads and reports one entry per CDR3 protein, with no DNA. This sample's table has more than 40,000 distinct CDR3 sequences. This receptor was identified in a human donor in good health. Some clones in this sample may be carry-over from other donors' samples. Sequencing used naive CXCR3- CD8+ T cells from blood. Subset specified: CD45RO-CCR7+CD27+CD95- naive CD8+ T cells lacking CXCR3 (TNR3-).

This CDR3 reads CASSLGFRRDRGAYEQYF. The chain is built from TRBV5-1 and TRBJ2-7; as DNA is missing, the TRBD1 call by TCRdb cannot be tested. CDR3 size: 18 residues. Germline values: CDR1 SGHRS, CDR2 YFSETQ.